Following are 24 T cell receptor beta chains from one sample sequenced in a study of T cells in Graves' hyperthyroidism and ophthalmopathy. RNA transcripts gave rise to amplified TCR beta CDR3 regions. HTBI primers drove first-round RT-PCR of the TCR CDR3. One entry per CDR3 protein results from TCRdb running MiXCR on the multiplex PCR reads. The data contain 620,000 or so distinct CDR3 sequences, 13% to 15% of them seen just once; the ten biggest clones take up roughly an eighth. Sequencing was done on a sample of blood. These receptors were collected from a woman between 45 and 60 years old with Graves' ophthalmopathy.

Only a few counts were recorded for this clonotype. V gene TRBV5-1 combines with J gene TRBJ2-7; 8 bases agree with TRBD2. CDR1 is SGHRS, CDR2 YFSETQ, per germline. This CDR3 spans 15 amino acids. V shed 0 bases, J shed 6 bases, and the junction held 8 bases outside the gene matches. CDR3 sequence (DNA): TGCGCCAGCAGCTTGGTAGGGCTAGCGGGTGTCGAGCAGTACTTC. It is translated as CASSLVGLAGVEQYF.

Of note for this clonotype: The junction departs from germline at one end; a sequencing error may be responsible. V usage is TRBV3-1 and J usage is TRBJ1-1; no firm D call. Germline CDR1 is LGHDT and CDR2 is YNNKEL (reference sequence). This CDR3 is 14 amino acids long. This chain's CDR3 is CASSQRDTNTGAFF. The CDR3 region has the DNA TGTGCTAGCAGCCAGAGAGACACGAACACTGGAGCTTTCTTT.

The DNA for the CDR3 is TGTGCCAGCAGCCCCGCTTTGGGGGGAAACACTGAAGCTTTCTTT. As protein: CASSPALGGNTEAFF. The chain employs TRBV11-2 and TRBJ1-1; weak D call: TRBD1 (5 bases). The V and J ends lost 5 bases and 2 bases respectively, with 15 bases between them. The CDR3 sequence is 15 residues long. Germline values: CDR1 SGHAT, CDR2 FQNNGV.

This clonotype was found many times. The CDR3 here is CASSQNKDEQYF. In DNA form, the CDR3 reads TGTGCCAGCAGCCAAAATAAAGACGAGCAGTACTTC. This chain uses TRBV4-2 with TRBJ2-7; D remains ambiguous. The CDR3 consists of 12 residues. Germline V gene sequence: CDR1 LGHNA, CDR2 YNFKEQ. The V end was cut by 2 bases, the J end by 5 bases, with 7 bases between.

This chain connects TRBV4-1 to TRBJ1-2; possible D gene TRBD1, 5 bases. The V gene lost 2 bases and the J gene lost 4 bases, with 11 bases spanning the gap. In germline, CDR1 is MGHRA, CDR2 YSYEKL. This CDR3 region has 14 residues. Written as DNA, the CDR3 is TGCGCCAGCAGCCAACAGGGATCGGGCTATGGCTACACCTTC. Translated, it gives CASSQQGSGYGYTF.

This clonotype occurred a few times. The chain is built from TRBV27 and TRBJ2-6, with D tentatively TRBD1 or TRBD2 (5 bases each). Trimming pared 6 bases from V and 1 base from J, leaving 10 bases between. The CDR3 has 15 residues. Germline V gene lookup returns CDR1 MNHEY and CDR2 SMNVEV (reference sequence). CDR3 nucleotides: TGTGCCAGCAGGCCATGGGGGTCTGGGGCCAACGTCCTGACTTTC. It codes for CASRPWGSGANVLTF.

A few counts support this clonotype. The chain combines TRBV15 with TRBJ1-2; 7 bases are a match to TRBD1. V gave up 0 bases and J gave up 3 bases; unmatched junction bases: 19. Germline V gene data show CDR1 as LNHNV and CDR2 as YYDKDF (reference sequence). The CDR3 extends over 20 amino acids. This chain's CDR3 is CATSRDWVNRGKLHDYGYTF. The CDR3 DNA sequence: TGTGCCACCAGCAGAGATTGGGTTAACAGGGGTAAACTGCACGACTATGGCTACACCTTC.

This clonotype has a handful of counts. A much larger clone sits a single nucleotide away, making a read error possible. This sequence joins TRBV11-2 and TRBJ1-1, with D hard to call. The V gene lost 10 bases and the J gene lost 3 bases, with 18 bases spanning the gap. The CDR3 runs 14 residues. Germline-derived CDR1 and CDR2 are SGHAT and FQNNGV. CDR3 region: CAISKWDRDTEAFF. CDR3 bases: TGTGCCATCAGTAAATGGGATAGGGACACTGAAGCTTTCTTT.

Ten or more counts support this clonotype. The genes are TRBV7-9 and TRBJ2-7, with D perhaps TRBD2 (6 bases). This CDR3 has 13 residues. Per the germline V gene, CDR1 is SEHNR and CDR2 is FQNEAQ (reference sequence). With 1 base removed from V and 7 bases from J, the gap between germline ends came to 11 bases. CDR3 nucleotides: TGTGCCAGCAGCTTAGTGGAGGGGCGTGAGCAGTACTTC. Its protein is CASSLVEGREQYF.

The chain links TRBV19 to TRBJ2-7; 12 bases line up with TRBD2. V gave up 3 bases and J gave up 4 bases; unmatched junction bases: 1. CDR3 length: 14 residues. CDR1 is LNHDA, CDR2 SQIVND, per germline (reference sequence). The CDR3 nucleotides read TGTGCCAGTAGTATGACTAGCGGGAGTTACGAGCAGTACTTC. Translated: CASSMTSGSYEQYF. Based on the CDR3 plus reference TRBV19 and TRBJ2-7, the full variable domain is DGGITQSPKYLFRKEGQNVTLSCEQNLNHDAMYWYRQDPGQGLRLIYYSQIVNDFQKGDIAEGYSVSREKKESFPLTVTSAQKNPTAFYLCASSMTSGSYEQYFGPGTRLTVT.

This clonotype was detected only once. V and J are TRBV4-3 and TRBJ2-1; 7 positions agree with TRBD2. From germline, CDR1 is LGHNA and CDR2 YSLEER. V was pared by 6 bases and J by 7 bases, with 9 bases of the junction left unmatched. There are 14 residues in the CDR3. The CDR3 sequence is CASSTEEGGNEQFF. CDR3 in DNA: TGCGCCAGCAGTACAGAGGAGGGAGGGAATGAGCAGTTCTTC.

This clonotype was observed many times. V is TRBV2 and J is TRBJ1-1; the D is unclear. V lost 9 bases and J lost 5, with 16 bases in between. Germline CDR1 is SNHLY and CDR2 is FYNNEI. CDR3 length: 13 residues. The CDR3 DNA follows: TGTGCCAGTCCCGGGCCCCTTGGGACTGAAGCTTTCTTT. It is translated as CASPGPLGTEAFF.

As concerns this clonotype: A much bigger clone sits one base away, suggesting this may be a read error. The rearrangement joins TRBV28 to TRBJ1-3; D possibly corresponds to TRBD1 (5 bases). The V gene's germline CDR1 is MDHEN and CDR2 SYDVKM. V lost 2 bases, J lost 1 base, and 9 bases lay in between. The CDR3 spans 15 residues. DNA of the CDR3: TGTGCCAGCAGTTTAGCTCGGACATCTGGAAACACCATATATTTT. Protein sequence: CASSLARTSGNTIYF.

Ten or more counts support this clonotype. This rearrangement joins TRBV12-3 or TRBV12-4 to TRBJ2-7; TRBD1 matches at 8 bases. J lost 2 bases, V lost 4 bases, and 7 bases had no gene match. The CDR3 runs to 15 residues. CDR3 sequence reads: CASSYGQGSTYEQYF. The CDR3 DNA is TGTGCCAGCAGTTACGGACAGGGTAGTACCTACGAGCAGTACTTC.

Here the CDR3 reads CASSFRHRGPEQFF. The CDR3 coding sequence is TGTGCCAGCAGCTTCAGGCACAGGGGCCCCGAGCAGTTCTTC. The V and J genes are TRBV7-9 and TRBJ2-1; 7 positions agree with TRBD1. This CDR3 has 14 amino acids. CDR1 SEHNR and CDR2 FQNEAQ come from the germline V gene (reference sequence). V lost 3 bases and J lost 10; bases outside the gene matches: 9.

Turning to this clonotype: One end of the junction varies from germline; a read error may be responsible. The V gene is TRBV7-9, the J gene TRBJ2-1; no clear D. The CDR3 contains 11 residues. The germline CDR1 and CDR2 sequences are SEHNR and FQNEAQ (reference sequence). The CDR3 DNA is TGTGCCAGCAACTTAGCCAATGAGCAGTTCTTC. Amino acid sequence: CASNLANEQFF.

This chain connects TRBV29-1 to TRBJ2-5; a weak D match, TRBD1 (5 bases). CDR1 is SQVTM and CDR2 is ANQGSEA in the germline V gene. This CDR3 is 13 amino acids long. V was clipped by 6 bases and J by 4 bases, with 15 bases between them. CDR3 in amino acids: CSVDSQGRETQYF. In DNA form, the CDR3 reads TGCAGCGTCGACTCCCAGGGTAGAGAGACCCAGTACTTC. The full variable domain, its missing parts supplied by reference TRBV29-1 and TRBJ2-5, is SAVISQKPSRDICQRGTSLTIQCQVDSQVTMMFWYRQQPGQSLTLIATANQGSEATYESGFVIDKFPISRPNLTFSTLTVSNMSPEDSSIYLCSVDSQGRETQYFGPGTRLLVL.

Concerning this clonotype itself: Germline is not matched at one junction end, which may reflect a read error. The chain is built from TRBV11-2 and TRBJ2-5, with 10 positions matching TRBD1. Per germline, CDR1 SGHAT and CDR2 FQNNGV. The CDR3 runs to 14 residues. CDR3 loop: CASSHDRGRETQYF. DNA of the CDR3: TGCGCCAGCAGCCATGACAGGGGGCGAGAGACCCAGTACTTC. Together with reference TRBV11-2 and TRBJ2-5, the CDR3 gives the full variable domain: EAGVAQSPRYKIIEKRQSVAFWCNPISGHATLYWYQQILGQGPKLLIQFQNNGVVDDSQLPKDRFSAERLKGVDSTLKIQPAKLEDSAVYLCASSHDRGRETQYFGPGTRLLVL.

This clonotype was counted ten times or more. The chain links TRBV30 to TRBJ1-1, with D unclear. Germline values: CDR1 GTSNPN, CDR2 SVGIG (reference sequence). V lost 2 bases to trimming and J lost 1 base, with 8 bases between them. The CDR3 loop spans 13 amino acids. The CDR3 region has the DNA TGTGCCTGGAGTTCCCGGGCGAACACTGAAGCTTTCTTT. It encodes CAWSSRANTEAFF.

There are many counts of this clonotype. V gene TRBV20-1 combines with J gene TRBJ2-1; 9 bases match TRBD1. The CDR3 has 14 amino acids. Trimming at V came to 6 bases and at J to 4 bases, leaving 7 bases not matched to a gene. The germline CDR1 and CDR2 sequences are DFQATT and SNEGSKA (reference sequence). The CDR3 region has the DNA TGCAGTGCCCAGGACAGGGGAAGATACAATGAGCAGTTCTTC. This translates into CSAQDRGRYNEQFF.

The chain has TRBV3-1 and TRBJ1-4; D is unresolved. Per germline, CDR1 LGHDT and CDR2 YNNKEL (reference sequence). The V gene lost 0 bases and the J gene lost 2 bases, with 7 bases spanning the gap. The CDR3 has 15 amino acids. This CDR3 reads CASSQDQQTNEKLFF. The CDR3 DNA follows: TGTGCCAGCAGCCAAGATCAACAGACTAATGAAAAACTGTTTTTT.

This clonotype has a count of ten or more. The chain carries TRBV12-3 or TRBV12-4 and TRBJ1-1; 7 nucleotides line up with TRBD1. This CDR3 spans 14 amino acids. Losses at the gene ends were 7 bases for V and 5 bases for J; bases not matched to a gene: 10. The CDR3 region has the DNA TGTGCCAGCAATCCACAGGGGACGAGGACTGAAGCTTTCTTT. Residues: CASNPQGTRTEAFF.

This clonotype was observed a few times. A single base separates this from a much larger clone, so it may be a read error. The rearrangement joins TRBV12-3 or TRBV12-4 to TRBJ1-1, with TRBD1 identical over 7 bases. V shed 6 bases and J 4 bases; nucleotides not matched to a gene: 8. This CDR3 contains 14 residues. The CDR3 coding sequence is TGTGCCAGCAGATCCGGGACAGCGACCACTGAAGCTTTCTTT. This codes for CASRSGTATTEAFF.

The CDR3 region has the DNA TGTGCCAGCTCACCTATCTCGCCAGGGAACGAGGCAAATGAAAAACTGTTTTTT. Protein sequence: CASSPISPGNEANEKLFF. This chain joins TRBV18 and TRBJ1-4, with a weak D call TRBD1 (5 bases). This CDR3 region has 18 residues. The germline CDR1 and CDR2 sequences are KGHSH and LQKENI. Trimming took off 3 bases at V and 5 bases at J, with 22 bases between the two ends.